These 32 T cell receptor beta chains came from one sample sequenced in a study of T cells in Graves' hyperthyroidism and ophthalmopathy. Amplified TCR beta CDR3 regions came from RNA transcripts. The primer set for the first-round RT-PCR of the TCR CDR3 was HTBI. Each CDR3 protein gets one entry after TCRdb re-called the multiplex PCR reads with MiXCR. Among around 60,000 distinct CDR3 sequences listed, around 48% were seen once. The specimen sequenced was blood. The origin of the receptors is a woman aged 25 to 39 with Graves' ophthalmopathy.

Points on this clonotype: Likely a read error: the CDR3 ends without its conserved phenylalanine or tryptophan. J is TRBJ2-7 and V is TRBV12-3 or TRBV12-4; 7 nucleotides agree with TRBD2. The V and J ends lost 1 base and 3 bases, in that order; junction bases with no gene match: 6. This CDR3 region has 15 residues. In nucleotides, the CDR3 is TGTGCCAGCAGTTTAGTCATAACGGGAGGCTACGAGCAGTACTGC. Encoded protein: CASSLVITGGYEQYC.

This clonotype showed up many times. The rearrangement links TRBV28 to TRBJ1-1; tentative D call: TRBD1 (5 bases). This CDR3 comprises 12 residues. Trimming cost V 7 bases and J 10 bases, with 16 bases left between them. Per germline, CDR1 MDHEN and CDR2 SYDVKM. Here the CDR3 DNA reads TGTGCCAGCAATCAGGGAAGGAGGCTAGCTTTCTTT. Protein sequence: CASNQGRRLAFF.

This clonotype was found once. This chain uses TRBV20-1 with TRBJ1-5; D is undetermined. The germline gives CDR1 DFQATT, CDR2 SNEGSKA (reference sequence). The CDR3 is 14 amino acids. V gave up 1 base and J gave up 11 bases, with 18 bases separating them. CDR3 sequence: CSARVSGRVETQHF. Here the CDR3 DNA reads TGCAGTGCTAGAGTTAGCGGGAGGGTCGAGACCCAGCATTTT.

This sequence joins TRBV5-1 and TRBJ2-1; D is unclear. V gave up 2 bases and J gave up 4 bases, with 13 bases separating them. The CDR3 extends over 15 amino acids. Germline lookup yields CDR1 SGHRS and CDR2 YFSETQ. DNA for the CDR3: TGCGCCAGCAGCTTCGGCGAGAACACATACAATGAGCAGTTCTTC. Translating gives CASSFGENTYNEQFF. Supplemented by reference TRBV5-1 and TRBJ2-1, the full variable domain reads KAGVTQTPRYLIKTRGQQVTLSCSPISGHRSVSWYQQTPGQGLQFLFEYFSETQRNKGNFPGRFSGRQFSNSRSEMNVSTLELGDSALYLCASSFGENTYNEQFFGPGTRLTVL.

In its sample, this clonotype was seen many times. The chain carries TRBV19 and TRBJ1-6; tentative D call: TRBD1 (5 bases). Germline V gene data show CDR1 as LNHDA and CDR2 as SQIVND (reference sequence). The germline V and J ends were trimmed by 3 bases and 9 bases, with 15 bases remaining between them. CDR3 length: 15 residues. Here the CDR3 reads CASSIGETVSSPLHF. As DNA, the CDR3 is TGTGCCAGTAGTATCGGGGAGACAGTCTCTTCACCCCTCCACTTT.

This clonotype was counted ten times or more. The chain joins TRBV7-2 to TRBJ1-2; the D is unclear. Deletions cut 5 bases from V and 1 base from J, with 11 bases between. CDR3 length: 14 residues. The germline V gene encodes CDR1 SGHTA and CDR2 FQGNSA. The CDR3 DNA reads as TGTGCCAGCAGCGAAAACGACGGTAACTATGGCTACACCTTC. Translation: CASSENDGNYGYTF.

This clonotype came up once. One end of the junction is discordant with germline, which a read error may explain. The V gene is TRBV10-1, the J gene TRBJ1-3; 7 nucleotides line up with TRBD1. The CDR3 extends over 10 amino acids. The germline V gene has CDR1 WNHNN and CDR2 SYGVQD (reference sequence). CDR3 bases: TGCGCCAGCAGCCGCGGACAGGCCGCATTT. This gives the protein CASSRGQAAF.

About this clonotype: No DNA is shown, since the ends of the CDR3 on it are uncertain; the CDR3 is the one TCRdb lists. The chain couples TRBV10-2 to TRBJ1-2; the D call in the table, TRBD1, was not verified against the DNA. The germline V gene encodes CDR1 WSHSY and CDR2 SAAADI. The CDR3 is 20 residues long, ends included. CDR3 protein: CASSQEGTATTDTQYFGYTF.

Sample share makes this clonotype medium-sized. The junction and the germline gene differ at one end; a read error may be behind it. The chain couples TRBV7-7 to TRBJ2-1, with 7 positions matching TRBD1. The germline gives CDR1 SSHAT, CDR2 FNYEAQ (reference sequence). There are 14 residues in the CDR3. The CDR3 here is CASSFGTAYNEQFF. Written as DNA, the CDR3 is TGTGCTAGCAGCTTCGGGACAGCTTACAATGAGCAGTTCTTC.

This clonotype has a count of ten or more. The chain combines TRBV6-1 with TRBJ2-7; D uncertain. The CDR3 runs 13 residues. Trimming took off 6 bases at V and 3 bases at J, with 12 bases between the two ends. Per the germline V gene, CDR1 is MNHNS and CDR2 is SASEGT. The CDR3: CASSRVFFYEQYF. Written as DNA, the CDR3 is TGTGCCAGCAGCCGGGTCTTCTTCTACGAGCAGTACTTC.

This clonotype was seen ten or more times. The chain joins TRBV6-5 to TRBJ2-1, with D unclear. The CDR3 is 15 residues long. The V gene lost 3 bases and the J gene lost 10 bases, with 19 bases spanning the gap. Germline-derived CDR1 and CDR2 are MNHEY and SVGAGI. DNA for the CDR3: TGTGCCAGCAGTTATCGGGTGGGGTCACTCGGGGAGCAGTTCTTC. It codes for CASSYRVGSLGEQFF.

This clonotype came up many times. The rearrangement links TRBV15 to TRBJ1-5; 7 nucleotides line up with TRBD1. The ends lost 0 bases at V and 2 bases at J; junction bases unmatched: 1. Germline assignment: CDR1 LNHNV and CDR2 YYDKDF (reference sequence). The CDR3 length is 15 residues. The CDR3 nucleotides are TGTGCCACCAGCAGAGATACAGGGGGCAATCAGCCCCAGCATTTT. Translating it yields CATSRDTGGNQPQHF.

This clonotype was seen a handful of times. V gene TRBV7-8 combines with J gene TRBJ1-2; 8 bases fit TRBD1. This CDR3 contains 15 residues. Germline V gene lookup returns CDR1 SGHVS and CDR2 FQNEAQ. The trim removed 5 bases at V and 5 bases at J, leaving 10 bases unmatched. Here the CDR3 reads CASSEGQGAWYGYTF. The CDR3 nucleotides read TGTGCCAGCAGCGAGGGGCAGGGGGCGTGGTATGGCTACACCTTC.

On this clonotype: This is likely a read error, given that the CDR3 carries no conserved phenylalanine or tryptophan at its end. The chain combines TRBV6-5 with TRBJ2-1; D might be TRBD1 (6 bases). Germline lookup yields CDR1 MNHEY and CDR2 SVGAGI. The CDR3 covers 13 residues. CDR3: CASRRVGDKEQFC. DNA of the CDR3: TGTGCCAGCAGGCGGGTGGGGGACAAGGAGCAGTTCTGC.

The chain combines TRBV3-1 with TRBJ1-1, with 7 nucleotides matching TRBD1. Trimming cost V 2 bases and J 3 bases; bases outside gene matches: 3. Germline V CDR1 and CDR2: LGHDT, YNNKEL (reference sequence). This CDR3 has 14 amino acids. The CDR3 coding sequence is TGTGCCAGCAGCCAACAGGACAGGCACACTGAAGCTTTCTTT. This translates into CASSQQDRHTEAFF.

This clonotype was recorded many times. The V gene is TRBV7-2, the J gene TRBJ1-6, with D perhaps matching TRBD1 (6 bases). Germline lookup yields CDR1 SGHTA and CDR2 FQGNSA. The CDR3 covers 15 residues. V lost 6 bases, J lost 7 bases, and 16 bases lay in between. The CDR3 loop is CASSYVTGANSPLHF. In DNA form, the CDR3 reads TGTGCCAGCAGTTACGTAACGGGGGCGAATTCACCCCTCCACTTT.

This clonotype was detected ten times or more. The V call is TRBV9, the J call TRBJ1-1, with no clear D. Germline CDR1 and CDR2: SGDLS and YYNGEE. The CDR3 has 13 residues. Trimming stripped 1 base from V and 7 bases from J, with 11 bases between. The CDR3 here is CASSVNGRDEAFF. As DNA, the CDR3 is TGTGCCAGCAGCGTAAATGGGCGTGATGAAGCTTTCTTT.

V gene TRBV24-1 combines with J gene TRBJ1-2; a possible D gene is TRBD1 (6 bases). V was cut by 4 bases and J by 2 bases, with 10 bases left in between. The germline gives CDR1 KGHDR, CDR2 SFDVKD. The CDR3 is made up of 14 amino acids. The CDR3 reads CATSESDRNYGYTF. The CDR3 DNA sequence: TGTGCCACCAGTGAGTCGGACAGAAACTATGGCTACACCTTC.

With regard to this clonotype: Possible read error: a much larger clone is one base away. This rearrangement joins TRBV11-1 to TRBJ2-5; D may correspond to TRBD1 or TRBD2 (5 bases each). The CDR3 is 16 residues long. V was trimmed by 2 bases and J by 1 base, leaving 14 bases between them. The germline CDR1 and CDR2 sequences are SGHAT and FQDESV (reference sequence). CDR3 nucleotides: TGTGCCAGCAGCTTAACATCCAGGGACGGCCAAGAGACCCAGTACTTC. Its translation: CASSLTSRDGQETQYF.

The rearrangement joins TRBV9 to TRBJ1-3; D gene uncertain. The germline gives CDR1 SGDLS, CDR2 YYNGEE. CDR3 length: 16 residues. Trimming removed 0 bases from V and 7 bases from J, with 17 bases in between. For the CDR3, the DNA is TGTGCCAGCAGCGTAGGCGGTAGCGGGAGTATGAACACCATATATTTT. Its translation: CASSVGGSGSMNTIYF.

Note on this clonotype: One end of the junction fails to match germline, which may point to a read error. This chain uses TRBV20-1 with TRBJ2-5, with D possibly TRBD1 on 6 matching bases. Looked up from germline, CDR1 is DFQATT and CDR2 is SNEGSKA (reference sequence). The CDR3 is made up of 11 amino acids. The CDR3 is CSAPPGAGEYF. The CDR3 DNA follows: TGCAGTGCTCCCCCTGGGGCAGGGGAGTATTTC.

The chain has TRBV12-3 or TRBV12-4 and TRBJ2-1, with 8 bases aligning to TRBD2. The CDR3 is made up of 14 amino acids. J gave up 6 bases and V 8 bases, and 9 bases lay outside the gene matches. The CDR3 DNA sequence: TGTGCCAGCTATACCGGGACTAGGCCCAATGAGCAGTTCTTC. This sequence encodes CASYTGTRPNEQFF.

Comment on this clonotype: The CDR3 does not end in the conserved phenylalanine or tryptophan, so this is likely a read error. The DNA is left out, because the CDR3 cannot be placed on it with certainty; the CDR3 is given as TCRdb lists it. The chain couples TRBV6-6 to TRBJ2-5. Inclusive of both ends, the CDR3 amounts to 11 amino acids. Germline CDR1 and CDR2: MNHNY and SVGAGI (reference sequence). This CDR3 reads CASSYVVTQCL.

The table lists this clonotype with many counts. This chain joins TRBV20-1 and TRBJ1-1; 8 bases are a match to TRBD1. Germline V gene lookup returns CDR1 DFQATT and CDR2 SNEGSKA (reference sequence). The J segment lost 1 base and the V segment lost 1 base, leaving 2 bases of the junction unmatched. This CDR3 contains 14 residues. The CDR3: CSARATGANTEAFF. As DNA, the CDR3 is TGCAGTGCTAGAGCGACAGGGGCGAACACTGAAGCTTTCTTT.

This clonotype was seen a few times. The chain employs TRBV7-2 and TRBJ1-1; D may be TRBD1 (5 bases). The CDR3 sequence is 14 residues long. Trimming cost V 8 bases and J 1 base, with 14 bases left between them. Per the germline V gene, CDR1 is SGHTA and CDR2 is FQGNSA. CDR3 DNA: TGTGCCAGCTCACCCGGGACGGAGAACACTGAAGCTTTCTTT. Its protein is CASSPGTENTEAFF. Supplemented by reference TRBV7-2 and TRBJ1-1, the full variable domain reads GAGVSQSPSNKVTEKGKDVELRCDPISGHTALYWYRQSLGQGLEFLIYFQGNSAPDKSGLPSDRFSAERTGGSVSTLTIQRTQQEDSAVYLCASSPGTENTEAFFGQGTRLTVV.

Comment on this clonotype: One base away lies a much larger clone, so this may be a sequencing read error. This is likely a read error, given that the CDR3 carries no conserved phenylalanine or tryptophan at its end. The rearrangement links TRBV6-2 or TRBV6-3 to TRBJ1-1, with 7 bases fitting TRBD1. CDR1 MNHEY and CDR2 SVGEGT come from the germline V gene. V lost 6 bases and J lost 2; bases outside the gene matches: 3. The CDR3 consists of 13 residues. The CDR3 loop reads CASSDRENTEAFV. CDR3 DNA: TGTGCCAGCAGCGACAGGGAAAACACTGAAGCTTTCGTT.

The CDR3: CASSLLGAGAEAFF. CDR3 DNA sequence: TGTGCCAGTAGTCTCCTCGGAGCAGGGGCTGAAGCTTTCTTT. The chain uses TRBV19 and TRBJ1-1; tentative D call: TRBD1 (6 bases). V lost 5 bases to trimming and J lost 6 bases, with 16 bases between them. Germline lookup yields CDR1 LNHDA and CDR2 SQIVND (reference sequence). CDR3 size: 14 residues.

The table lists this clonotype with many counts. The chain has TRBV28 and TRBJ1-5, with 9 bases that match TRBD1. The CDR3 runs to 15 residues. Germline lookup yields CDR1 MDHEN and CDR2 SYDVKM. The V segment lost 6 bases and the J segment 10 bases; nucleotides outside the gene matches: 13. The chain's CDR3 is CASSLPGQGLKPQHF. The DNA for the CDR3 is TGTGCCAGCAGCCTACCGGGACAGGGTCTTAAACCCCAGCATTTT.

The chain couples TRBV9 to TRBJ2-5; 10 bases line up with TRBD2. The CDR3 has 16 amino acids. Per germline, CDR1 SGDLS and CDR2 YYNGEE. The V gene end was trimmed by 0 bases and the J gene end by 5 bases; junction bases not matched to a gene: 7. CDR3 residues: CASSVGSSGRGETQYF. The CDR3 DNA sequence: TGTGCCAGCAGCGTAGGGTCTAGCGGGAGAGGGGAGACCCAGTACTTC.

This clonotype was detected many times. This chain connects TRBV6-4 to TRBJ2-1; 10 nucleotides match TRBD2. V shed 3 bases and J 6 bases; nucleotides not matched to a gene: 8. The germline V gene has CDR1 MRHNA and CDR2 SNTAGT. The CDR3 extends over 16 amino acids. CDR3 residues: CASSEKGSSGSNEQFF. In nucleotides, the CDR3 is TGTGCCAGCAGTGAGAAGGGGTCTAGCGGGAGCAATGAGCAGTTCTTC.

This chain uses TRBV7-9 with TRBJ2-3; 13 bases fit TRBD2. V was pared by 5 bases and J by 11 bases, with 10 bases of the junction left unmatched. From germline, CDR1 is SEHNR and CDR2 FQNEAQ (reference sequence). The CDR3 is 15 residues long. The CDR3 region is CASSTGLAGADEQYF. The CDR3 coding sequence is TGTGCCAGCAGCACAGGACTAGCGGGAGCGGATGAGCAGTATTTT.

This clonotype came up many times. CDR3: CASSPGHNTEAFF. The CDR3 DNA reads as TGTGCCAGCAGCCCTGGACACAACACTGAAGCTTTCTTT. The chain recombines TRBV5-4 with TRBJ1-1, with a possible D match to TRBD1 (5 bases). In germline, CDR1 is SGHNT, CDR2 YYREEE (reference sequence). The CDR3 totals 13 residues. Trimming left V 4 bases short and J 2 bases short, with 9 bases between.